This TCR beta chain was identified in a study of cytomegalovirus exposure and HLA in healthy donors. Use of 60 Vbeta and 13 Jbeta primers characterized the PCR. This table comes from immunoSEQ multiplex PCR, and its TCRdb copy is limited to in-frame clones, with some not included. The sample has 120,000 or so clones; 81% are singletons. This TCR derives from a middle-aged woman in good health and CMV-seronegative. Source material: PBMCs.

CDR3 region: CSVEEGAGYGYTF. CDR3 bases: TGCAGCGTTGAAGAGGGGGCCGGATATGGCTACACCTTC. This chain uses TRBV29-1 with TRBJ1-2, with a possible D match to TRBD1 (6 bases). V was cut by 0 bases and J by 5 bases, with 10 bases left in between. This CDR3 has 13 residues. Germline V gene lookup returns CDR1 SQVTM and CDR2 ANQGSEA.